This TCR beta chain was sequenced for a study of post-analysis software for immune sequencing data. About the study: Patients with relapsing-remitting, secondary progressive and progressive-relapsing multiple sclerosis courses were all represented.

Study-wide results and caveats: Significantly decreased normalized Chao1 diversity was recorded for multiple sclerosis patients relative to controls. Batch-matched samples strongly co-clustered by F measure. When patients were compared with controls, a handful of TRBV segments were more frequent, TRBV5-6, TRBV5-1 and TRBV20-1 among them.

Unique molecular identifiers were carried by the TCR beta cDNA libraries. Researchers reported 400,000 to 550,000 cDNA molecules coming from about 1 to 10 million T cells. One entry per CDR3 protein results from TCRdb running MiXCR on the PCR reads. The sample holds more than 450,000 distinct CDR3 sequences; around 44% are singletons and the top ten take 1.7%. This clonotype was found a few times. Its antigen remains unidentified. This CDR3 comprises 14 residues. Germline V CDR1 and CDR2: SGHRS, YFSETQ. V was pared by 0 bases and J by 5 bases, with 11 bases between. J is TRBJ2-5 and V is TRBV5-1; D is possibly TRBD2 (5 bases). This TCR derives from a girl aged 5 to 17 with multiple sclerosis. The sequenced material came from blood. DNA of the CDR3: TGCGCCAGCAGCTTGGGGGAGCCCCGGGAGACCCAGTACTTC. Translated, it gives CASSLGEPRETQYF.